The T cell receptor beta chain described here comes from a study of OX40 agonist ivuxolimab in advanced cancers. Study overall: Hepatocellular carcinoma, melanoma, renal cell or head and neck cancer affected the dose-escalation patients.

Produced via immunoSEQ multiplex PCR; TCRdb's table is partial and in-frame only. The sample contains approximately 69,000 clones, approximately 94% of which appear only once. V was pared by 2 bases and J by 8 bases, with 15 bases between. In germline, CDR1 is SGHVS, CDR2 FNYEAQ. The CDR3 runs to 14 residues. The material sequenced was CD4+ or CD8+ T cells sorted from blood, taken in a trial of the OX40 agonist ivuxolimab. The sequence was obtained from an adult with an advanced solid tumor such as melanoma, head and neck, liver or kidney cancer. This sequence joins TRBV7-6 and TRBJ1-2; tentatively, D is TRBD1 (5 bases). CDR3: CASSLNSGGGGYTF. For the CDR3, the DNA is TGTGCCAGCAGCTTAAATTCGGGGGGTGGCGGCTACACCTTC.